This TCR beta chain is drawn from a study of beta chain features in type 1 diabetes. A word on this clone: Its specificity is not known.

Findings and limits, study-wide: Equally in patients and controls, shorter templates might have been favored by PCR.

The CDR3 sequence is 14 residues long. The germline gives CDR1 MNHEY, CDR2 SVGAGI. Germline trimming cut 2 bases from V and 7 bases from J; bases unmatched to any gene: 5. Isolated RNA was reverse transcribed in full, so expressed TCRB transcripts were sequenced. Naive, central memory and regulatory T cell samples came to a mean of roughly 3.9 million reads. Only in-frame clones appear in the TCRdb table, and some are missing; sequencing was by immunoSEQ multiplex PCR. The profile shows about 330,000 clones, about 11% of them singletons. V gene TRBV6-5 combines with J gene TRBJ2-7, with 10 bases aligning to TRBD1. The sequencing input was naive CD4+ T cells from blood. The receptor was isolated from a woman under 40 in good health. The CDR3 protein is CASSYDRGREEQYF. The CDR3 DNA follows: TGTGCCAGCAGTTACGACAGGGGGCGGGAGGAGCAGTACTTC.